The 17 T cell receptor beta chains presented below share a single source sample, sequenced in a study of response to subunit inactivated influenza vaccine. TCRdb re-derived calls from the RT-PCR reads in MiXCR, one entry per CDR3 protein. The data show 450,000 to 550,000 distinct CDR3 sequences, around 25% seen once. Here the sequenced sample was CD4+ T cells sorted from PBMCs, taken more than 4 days after vaccination. Source of these receptors: a middle-aged man who received an inactivated influenza vaccine.

The chain combines TRBV5-1 with TRBJ2-7; 10 positions agree with TRBD1. The germline CDR1 and CDR2 sequences are SGHRS and YFSETQ. The CDR3 spans 16 residues. V trimming: 0 bases; J trimming: 3 bases; junction bases outside the gene matches: 6. Written as DNA, the CDR3 is TGCGCCAGCAGCTTGGGTCGGACAGGGGGGATCTACGAGCAGTACTTC. As protein: CASSLGRTGGIYEQYF.

Only a few counts were recorded for this clonotype. The rearrangement links TRBV7-2 to TRBJ2-5; D not resolved. Germline lookup yields CDR1 SGHTA and CDR2 FQGNSA. The CDR3 is 14 amino acids. Trimming took off 2 bases at V and 5 bases at J, with 12 bases between the two ends. The CDR3 spells CASSLHTPPETQYF. The DNA for the CDR3 is TGTGCCAGCAGCTTACACACTCCGCCTGAGACCCAGTACTTC.

The CDR3 region has the DNA TGCAGCGTCGGACGGGACAGCAACACCGGGGAGCTGTTTTTT. This gives the protein CSVGRDSNTGELFF. The rearrangement uses TRBV29-1 and TRBJ2-2; 7 nucleotides line up with TRBD1. The V gene end was trimmed by 6 bases and the J gene end by 2 bases; junction bases not matched to a gene: 6. The CDR3 is made up of 14 amino acids. CDR1 and CDR2 (germline): SQVTM, ANQGSEA.

The CDR3 region is CASSPSRNTGELFF. Written as DNA, the CDR3 is TGTGCCAGCAGCCCCTCCCGGAACACCGGGGAGCTGTTTTTT. The rearrangement links TRBV6-1 to TRBJ2-2; the D is unclear. In germline, CDR1 is MNHNS, CDR2 SASEGT. Trimming cost V 6 bases and J 1 base, with 9 bases left between them. This CDR3 spans 14 amino acids.

This chain links TRBV5-1 with TRBJ2-1; 10 bases match TRBD2. V lost 4 bases and J lost 10; bases outside the gene matches: 11. This CDR3 is built from 15 residues. Germline V gene data show CDR1 as SGHRS and CDR2 as YFSETQ. This chain's CDR3 is CASSRSGGASNEQFF. CDR3 nucleotides: TGCGCCAGCAGCAGAAGCGGGGGGGCCTCCAACGAGCAGTTCTTC. Using reference TRBV5-1 and TRBJ2-1 for the parts outside the CDR3, the full variable domain is KAGVTQTPRYLIKTRGQQVTLSCSPISGHRSVSWYQQTPGQGLQFLFEYFSETQRNKGNFPGRFSGRQFSNSRSEMNVSTLELGDSALYLCASSRSGGASNEQFFGPGTRLTVL.

This clonotype was counted between two and nine times. The gene calls are TRBV7-2 and TRBJ2-2; D unclear. This CDR3 contains 13 residues. Per germline, CDR1 SGHTA and CDR2 FQGNSA. Between the trimmed V and J ends, which lost 5 bases and 7 bases, there was a span of 11 bases. This CDR3 is CASSLVNIGELFF. The CDR3, as DNA: TGTGCCAGCAGCCTCGTAAATATCGGGGAGCTGTTTTTT. Drawing the rest from reference TRBV7-2 and TRBJ2-2, the complete variable domain is GAGVSQSPSNKVTEKGKDVELRCDPISGHTALYWYRQSLGQGLEFLIYFQGNSAPDKSGLPSDRFSAERTGGSVSTLTIQRTQQEDSAVYLCASSLVNIGELFFGEGSRLTVL.

In this sample, this clonotype turned up a few times. This rearrangement joins TRBV20-1 to TRBJ2-1, with D uncertain. Germline V gene data show CDR1 as DFQATT and CDR2 as SNEGSKA (reference sequence). The V gene lost 0 bases and the J gene lost 0 bases, with 15 bases spanning the gap. The CDR3 consists of 17 residues. CDR3: CSARDLHGGSSYNEQFF. CDR3 bases: TGCAGTGCTAGAGATCTGCACGGTGGAAGCTCCTACAATGAGCAGTTCTTC.

This clonotype has more than one count but fewer than ten. The CDR3 DNA follows: TGCAGTGCTAGACCCAATGGACAGGGCTACGAGCAGTACTTC. Its protein is CSARPNGQGYEQYF. This chain links TRBV20-1 with TRBJ2-7; 8 nucleotides line up with TRBD1. The CDR3 extends over 14 amino acids. The V segment lost 2 bases and the J segment 3 bases; nucleotides outside the gene matches: 6. Per the germline V gene, CDR1 is DFQATT and CDR2 is SNEGSKA (reference sequence).

The V call is TRBV27, the J call TRBJ2-1; 13 positions agree with TRBD2. The CDR3 is made up of 16 amino acids. CDR1 is MNHEY and CDR2 is SMNVEV in the germline V gene (reference sequence). Trimming removed 4 bases from V and 15 bases from J; junction bases left unmatched: 15. In nucleotides, the CDR3 is TGTGCCAGCAGTTGGGTCGGGACTAGCGGGAAGGGGCGGGCGTTCTTC. Amino acids: CASSWVGTSGKGRAFF.

This clonotype was counted a single time. The chain is built from TRBV4-3 and TRBJ1-2; D perhaps matches TRBD1 (6 bases). V lost 1 base and J lost 4, with 10 bases in between. There are 14 residues in the CDR3. Germline values: CDR1 LGHNA, CDR2 YSLEER. The CDR3 coding sequence is TGCGCCAGCAGCCAAGGAGGGGGGCGCTATGGCTACACCTTC. It translates to CASSQGGGRYGYTF.

This clonotype has only one observation. The V call is TRBV24-1, the J call TRBJ2-3, with a tentative D call TRBD2 (6 bases). The V end was cut by 2 bases, the J end by 6 bases, with 14 bases between. The CDR3 runs to 15 residues. Germline loops: CDR1 KGHDR, CDR2 SFDVKD. This CDR3 is CATSDWGMEGDTQYF. DNA of the CDR3: TGTGCCACCAGTGATTGGGGCATGGAGGGCGATACGCAGTATTTT.

This clonotype was detected many times. The chain carries TRBV20-1 and TRBJ1-5; TRBD1 might be the D (5 bases). The germline V and J ends were trimmed by 6 bases and 4 bases, with 10 bases remaining between them. Germline V gene lookup returns CDR1 DFQATT and CDR2 SNEGSKA (reference sequence). This CDR3 is built from 12 residues. CDR3 DNA sequence: TGCAGTGCGGGGCAGCAAAATCAGCCCCAGCATTTT. As protein: CSAGQQNQPQHF.

This rearrangement joins TRBV11-2 to TRBJ2-5, with D maybe TRBD1 (6 bases). V gave up 5 bases and J gave up 7 bases, with 14 bases separating them. Germline-derived CDR1 and CDR2 are SGHAT and FQNNGV. This CDR3 comprises 13 residues. CDR3 nucleotides: TGTGCCAGCAGCCCGGGATCACAGGGGACCCAGTACTTC. Translation: CASSPGSQGTQYF.

Written as DNA, the CDR3 is TGCAGTGCTAGAGCCTTGACTGGCTCCTACGAGCAGTACTTC. Translating gives CSARALTGSYEQYF. The V and J genes are TRBV20-1 and TRBJ2-7; no reliable D call. Deletions cut 1 base from V and 0 bases from J, with 10 bases between. Per the germline V gene, CDR1 is DFQATT and CDR2 is SNEGSKA (reference sequence). The CDR3 spans 14 residues.

This chain joins TRBV5-6 and TRBJ1-2; 8 bases line up with TRBD1. Germline CDR1 and CDR2: SGHDT and YYEEEE. This CDR3 has 13 residues. Unmatched junction bases numbered 6, after V lost 7 bases and J lost 4 bases. CDR3 loop: CASATGVGYGYTF. CDR3 in DNA: TGTGCCAGCGCGACAGGGGTTGGCTATGGCTACACCTTC.

This clonotype was observed many times. CDR3 sequence (DNA): TGTGCCAGCAGCCAACATCCGGGACAGGGTACCGGGGAGCTGTTTTTT. Translation: CASSQHPGQGTGELFF. The V and J genes are TRBV3-1 and TRBJ2-2, with 9 bases aligning to TRBD1. This CDR3 contains 16 residues. Germline loops: CDR1 LGHDT, CDR2 YNNKEL (reference sequence). Trimming removed 2 bases from V and 5 bases from J; junction bases left unmatched: 6.

The chain employs TRBV11-2 and TRBJ2-6, with D uncertain. Per the germline V gene, CDR1 is SGHAT and CDR2 is FQNNGV. The CDR3 is made up of 18 amino acids. The V gene lost 1 base and the J gene lost 0 bases, with 13 bases spanning the gap. In DNA form, the CDR3 reads TGTGCCAGCAGCTTAGGAGGCACAATAAGCTCTGGGGCCAACGTCCTGACTTTC. This gives the protein CASSLGGTISSGANVLTF.